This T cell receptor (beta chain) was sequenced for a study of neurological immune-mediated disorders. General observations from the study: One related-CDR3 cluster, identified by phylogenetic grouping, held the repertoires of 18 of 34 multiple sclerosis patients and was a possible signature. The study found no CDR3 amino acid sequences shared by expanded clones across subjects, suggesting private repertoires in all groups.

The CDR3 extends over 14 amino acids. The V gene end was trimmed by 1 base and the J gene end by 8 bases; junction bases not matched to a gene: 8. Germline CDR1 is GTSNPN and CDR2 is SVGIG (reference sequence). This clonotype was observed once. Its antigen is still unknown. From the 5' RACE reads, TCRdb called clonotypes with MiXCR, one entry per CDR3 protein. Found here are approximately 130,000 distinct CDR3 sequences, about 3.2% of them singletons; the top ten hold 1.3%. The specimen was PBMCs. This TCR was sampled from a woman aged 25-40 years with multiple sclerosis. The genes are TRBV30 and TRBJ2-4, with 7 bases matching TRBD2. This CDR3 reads CAWSEDPRGDIQYF. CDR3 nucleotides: TGTGCCTGGAGTGAGGACCCCCGGGGGGACATTCAGTACTTC.